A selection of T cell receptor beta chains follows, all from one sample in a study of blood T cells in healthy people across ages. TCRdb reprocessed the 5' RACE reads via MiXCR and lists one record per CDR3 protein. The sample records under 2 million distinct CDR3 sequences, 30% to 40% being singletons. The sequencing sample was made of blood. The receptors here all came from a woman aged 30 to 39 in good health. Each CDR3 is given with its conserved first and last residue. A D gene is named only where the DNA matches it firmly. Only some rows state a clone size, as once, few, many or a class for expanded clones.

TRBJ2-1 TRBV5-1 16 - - CASSPDGGTGYNEQFF TGCGCCAGCAGCCCGGATGGGGGGACCGGTTACAATGAGCAGTTCTTC
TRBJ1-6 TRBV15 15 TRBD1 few CATSRPDRANSPLHF TGTGCCACCAGCAGACCTGACAGGGCTAATTCACCCCTCCACTTT
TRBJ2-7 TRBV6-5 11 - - CASSASSEQYF TGTGCCAGCAGTGCAAGCAGCGAGCAGTACTTC
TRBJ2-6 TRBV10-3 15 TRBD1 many CAISKTGAGANVLTF TGTGCCATCAGTAAGACAGGGGCTGGGGCCAACGTCCTGACTTTC
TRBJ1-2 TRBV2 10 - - CASTGLGYTF TGTGCCAGCACAGGGTTGGGCTACACCTTC
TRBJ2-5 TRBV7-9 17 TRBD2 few CASSLGLAGEPRETQYF TGTGCCAGCAGCTTAGGTCTAGCGGGGGAACCGAGGGAGACCCAGTACTTC
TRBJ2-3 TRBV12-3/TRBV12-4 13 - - CASCLVSVDAQYF TGTGCCAGCTGTTTAGTGAGCGTCGATGCGCAGTATTTT
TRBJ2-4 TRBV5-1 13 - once CASSSMGGSEQYF TGCGCCAGCAGCAGCATGGGCGGGTCTGAGCAGTACTTC
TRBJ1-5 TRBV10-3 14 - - CAISDRPRDQPQHF TGTGCCATCAGTGACAGACCCAGGGATCAGCCCCAGCATTTT
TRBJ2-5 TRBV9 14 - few CASSGGRGWETQYF TGTGCCAGCAGCGGAGGACGAGGTTGGGAGACCCAGTACTTC